This T cell receptor beta chain was identified in a study of cytomegalovirus exposure and HLA in healthy donors. Study conclusions and caveats: CMV serostatus alone was available as immune exposure information.

CDR1 KGHSY and CDR2 FQNENV come from the germline V gene. J lost 3 bases, V lost 2 bases, and 8 bases had no gene match. The CDR3 totals 16 residues. Primers for the PCR totalled 60 Vbeta and 13 Jbeta. Data came from immunoSEQ multiplex PCR; TCRdb stores just in-frame clones and leaves some out. Of approximately 140,000 clones detected, more than 60% appear once; the ten largest clones hold around 13%. This clone is a singleton in its sample. Its antigen is as yet unknown. The specimen was PBMCs. The TCR sequence derives from a man between 40 and 49 years old in good health and CMV-seropositive. The rearrangement joins TRBV16 to TRBJ2-5; 8 nucleotides align to TRBD1. The CDR3 here is CASSQTGTTGEETQYF. The CDR3 coding sequence is TGTGCCAGCAGCCAAACAGGGACGACAGGGGAAGAGACCCAGTACTTC.